The 5 T cell receptor beta chains below were found in one sample sequenced in a study of naive and memory T cell subsets. The antigens for these receptors are not known. The beta constant-region primer was an equimolar mix of two oligonucleotides covering TRBC1 and TRBC2. Ligated cDNA was amplified by four rounds of PCR with nested alpha and beta constant-region primers and SP2. From the UMI-ligation and nested PCR reads, TCRdb called clonotypes with MiXCR, one entry per CDR3 protein. Here the sample spans about 160,000 distinct CDR3 sequences, under 25% being singletons. General study points: Possibly reflecting memory cells re-expressing CD45RA, a few larger clonotypes occurred in naive repertoires, especially CD8.

Sequenced sample: naive CD4+ T cells from blood. The receptors come from a human donor in good health.

This clonotype was seen only once. V gene TRBV18 combines with J gene TRBJ1-3; tentatively, D is TRBD1 (5 bases). Trimming removed 4 bases from V and 0 bases from J, with 7 bases in between. Germline V gene lookup returns CDR1 KGHSH and CDR2 LQKENI. This CDR3 is built from 14 residues. The CDR3 loop reads CASSRDSSGNTIYF. CDR3 coding DNA: TGTGCCAGCTCACGTGACAGCTCTGGAAACACCATATATTTT.

This rearrangement joins TRBV6-5 to TRBJ1-1; D may be TRBD1 (6 bases). The V end lost 4 bases, the J end lost 6 bases, and 21 bases lay between the germline ends. The V gene's germline CDR1 is MNHEY and CDR2 SVGAGI. The CDR3 runs 16 residues. The CDR3 region has the DNA TGTGCCAGCAGTTCCAGAGCCCAGGGGCGGGGTGCTGAAGCTTTCTTT. It codes for CASSSRAQGRGAEAFF.

The J gene is TRBJ2-7, the V gene TRBV5-1; 9 bases align to TRBD2. Germline trimming cut 0 bases from V and 3 bases from J; bases unmatched to any gene: 7. There are 16 residues in the CDR3. Per germline, CDR1 SGHRS and CDR2 YFSETQ. The CDR3 DNA is TGCGCCAGCAGCTTGGGGGGAGCGGGAGGTCACTACGAGCAGTACTTC. Protein sequence: CASSLGGAGGHYEQYF.

This rearrangement joins TRBV5-1 to TRBJ2-3, with D possibly being TRBD2 (5 bases). In germline, CDR1 is SGHRS, CDR2 YFSETQ. This CDR3 has 16 amino acids. With 0 bases removed from V and 2 bases from J, the gap between germline ends came to 13 bases. The CDR3 DNA follows: TGCGCCAGCAGCTTGGTGAGCGGTCCCCCCACAGATACGCAGTATTTT. Amino acid sequence: CASSLVSGPPTDTQYF.

This clonotype was seen just once. This chain joins TRBV6-5 and TRBJ1-1, with D unclear. The V end was cut by 7 bases, the J end by 4 bases, with 13 bases between. The CDR3 is made up of 13 amino acids. Per germline, CDR1 MNHEY and CDR2 SVGAGI. The chain's CDR3 is CASKVNRFTEAFF. The CDR3 region has the DNA TGTGCCAGCAAGGTCAACCGCTTCACTGAAGCTTTCTTT.